The table lists the clone carrying this T cell receptor beta chain with many counts. Its antigen remains unknown. This specimen belongs to a study of spatial heterogeneity in lung cancer. The overall study: Available PBMC from follow-up, collected a median of around two years after resection, underwent sequencing. Every unique TCR and UMI combination, on average, appeared more than ten times in raw reads. Findings of the study overall: Relative to follow-up, resection was when ubiquitous expanded tumor TCRs appeared more in blood.

From germline, CDR1 is SGHRS and CDR2 YFSETQ. V gave up 1 base and J gave up 4 bases; unmatched junction bases: 7. This CDR3 region has 15 residues. As for time point: blood at routine non-recurrence follow-up after resection. Tumor, nontumor lung or frozen PBMC supplied whole RNA, sequenced without sorting. On each TCR cDNA molecule, a unique molecular identifier was present. One entry per CDR3 protein results from TCRdb running MiXCR on the 5' RACE reads. The top ten hold approximately 20% of the sample, which has more than 25,000 distinct CDR3 sequences, 6% seen once. The chain combines TRBV5-1 with TRBJ2-5, with TRBD1 matching over 7 bases. This specimen was PBMCs, taken at follow-up. This clonotype originated in a male donor with early-stage non-small cell lung cancer. CDR3 nucleotide sequence: TGCGCCAGCAGCTTGATGACAGGGTCTACAGAGACCCAGTACTTC. Amino acids: CASSLMTGSTETQYF.